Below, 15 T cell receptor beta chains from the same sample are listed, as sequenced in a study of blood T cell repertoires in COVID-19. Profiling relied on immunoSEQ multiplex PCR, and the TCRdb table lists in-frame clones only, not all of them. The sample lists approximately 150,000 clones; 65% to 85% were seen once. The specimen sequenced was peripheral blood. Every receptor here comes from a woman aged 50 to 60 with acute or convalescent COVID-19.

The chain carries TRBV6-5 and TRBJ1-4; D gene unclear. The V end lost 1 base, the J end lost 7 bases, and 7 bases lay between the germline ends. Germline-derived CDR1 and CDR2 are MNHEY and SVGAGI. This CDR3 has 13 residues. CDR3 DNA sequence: TGTGCCAGCAGTTACTGGGAGGGTGAAAAACTGTTTTTT. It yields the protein CASSYWEGEKLFF.

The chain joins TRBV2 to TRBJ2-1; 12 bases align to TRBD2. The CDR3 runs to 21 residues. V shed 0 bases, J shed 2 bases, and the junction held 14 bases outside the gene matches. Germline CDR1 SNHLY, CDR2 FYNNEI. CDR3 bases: TGTGCCAGCAGTGAAGCGCTTTCTAGCGGGGGGGCCGGTGGGACCTACAATGAGCAGTTCTTC. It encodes CASSEALSSGGAGGTYNEQFF.

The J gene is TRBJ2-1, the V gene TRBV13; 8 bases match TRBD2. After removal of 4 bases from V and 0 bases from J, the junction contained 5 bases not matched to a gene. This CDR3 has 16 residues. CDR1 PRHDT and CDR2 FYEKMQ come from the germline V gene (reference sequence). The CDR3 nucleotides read TGTGCCAGCAGCTCACTAGCGGAGAACTCCTACAATGAGCAGTTCTTC. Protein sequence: CASSSLAENSYNEQFF.

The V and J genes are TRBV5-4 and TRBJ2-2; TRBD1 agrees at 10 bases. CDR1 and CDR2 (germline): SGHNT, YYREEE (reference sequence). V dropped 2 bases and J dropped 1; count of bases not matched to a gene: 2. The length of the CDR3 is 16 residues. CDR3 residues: CASSFDRGRNTGELFF. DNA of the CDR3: TGTGCCAGCAGCTTTGACAGGGGGCGGAACACCGGGGAGCTGTTTTTT.

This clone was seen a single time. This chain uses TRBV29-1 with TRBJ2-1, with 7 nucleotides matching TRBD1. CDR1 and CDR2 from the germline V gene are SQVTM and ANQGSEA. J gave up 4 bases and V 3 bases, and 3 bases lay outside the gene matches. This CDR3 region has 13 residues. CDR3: CSVDGTAYNEQFF. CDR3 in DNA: TGCAGCGTTGATGGGACAGCTTACAATGAGCAGTTCTTC.

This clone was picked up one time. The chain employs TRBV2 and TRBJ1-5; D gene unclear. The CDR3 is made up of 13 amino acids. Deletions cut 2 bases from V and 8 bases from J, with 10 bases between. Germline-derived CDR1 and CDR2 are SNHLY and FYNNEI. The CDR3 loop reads CASSELREEPQHF. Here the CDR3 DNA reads TGTGCCAGCAGTGAACTCAGAGAGGAGCCCCAGCATTTT.

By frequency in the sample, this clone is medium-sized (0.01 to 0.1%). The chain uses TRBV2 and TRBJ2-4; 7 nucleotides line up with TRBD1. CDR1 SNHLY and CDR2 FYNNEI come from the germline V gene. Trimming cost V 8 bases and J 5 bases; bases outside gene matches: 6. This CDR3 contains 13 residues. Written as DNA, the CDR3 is TGTGCCAGCGGCCGGGACAGAGAAAACATTCAGTACTTC. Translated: CASGRDRENIQYF.

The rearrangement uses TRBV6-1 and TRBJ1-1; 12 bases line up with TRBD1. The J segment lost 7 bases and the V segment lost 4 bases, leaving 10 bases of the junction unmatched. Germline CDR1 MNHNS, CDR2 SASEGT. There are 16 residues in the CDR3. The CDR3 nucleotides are TGTGCCAGCAGTGTGGGACAGGGGGCGCCTCTGGGTGAAGCTTTCTTT. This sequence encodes CASSVGQGAPLGEAFF.

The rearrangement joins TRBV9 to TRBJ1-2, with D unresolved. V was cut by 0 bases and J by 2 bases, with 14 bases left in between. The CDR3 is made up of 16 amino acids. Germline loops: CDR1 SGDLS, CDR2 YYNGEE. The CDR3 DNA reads TGTGCCAGCAGCGTAGCTGGGCAGGCATCGAACTATGGCTACACCTTC. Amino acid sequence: CASSVAGQASNYGYTF.

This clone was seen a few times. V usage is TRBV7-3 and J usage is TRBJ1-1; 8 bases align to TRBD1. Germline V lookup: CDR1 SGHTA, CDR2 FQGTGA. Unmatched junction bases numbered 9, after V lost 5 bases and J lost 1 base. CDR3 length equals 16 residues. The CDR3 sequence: CASSPHAGTGNTEAFF. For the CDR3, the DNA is TGTGCCAGCAGCCCACATGCCGGGACAGGGAACACTGAAGCTTTCTTT.

The CDR3 sequence: CASSLYGGTAQHF. In DNA form, the CDR3 reads TGTGCCAGCAGCTTATATGGGGGCACGGCCCAGCATTTT. This rearrangement joins TRBV11-2 to TRBJ1-5, with D perhaps TRBD1 (6 bases). From germline, CDR1 is SGHAT and CDR2 FQNNGV. This CDR3 contains 13 residues. V was cut by 2 bases and J by 11 bases, with 13 bases left in between.

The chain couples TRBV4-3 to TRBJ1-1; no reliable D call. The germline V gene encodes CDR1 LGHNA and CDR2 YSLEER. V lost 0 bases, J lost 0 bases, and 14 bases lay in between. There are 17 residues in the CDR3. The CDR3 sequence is CASSQDAGSLMNTEAFF. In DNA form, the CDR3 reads TGCGCCAGCAGCCAAGACGCCGGGAGTCTAATGAACACTGAAGCTTTCTTT.

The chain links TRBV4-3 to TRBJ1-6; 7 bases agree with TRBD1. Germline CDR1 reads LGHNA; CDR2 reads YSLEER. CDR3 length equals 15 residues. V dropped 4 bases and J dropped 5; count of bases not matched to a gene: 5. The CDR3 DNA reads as TGCGCCAGCAGCCCCTGGACAGGAAATAATTCACCCCTCCACTTT. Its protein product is CASSPWTGNNSPLHF.

CDR3 loop: CASSSSNTGNYGYTF. The CDR3 region has the DNA TGCGCCAGCAGCTCAAGCAATACAGGGAACTATGGCTACACCTTC. This chain links TRBV5-1 with TRBJ1-2; maybe TRBD1 (6 bases). Germline V gene sequence: CDR1 SGHRS, CDR2 YFSETQ. The CDR3 consists of 15 residues. V was cut by 3 bases and J by 2 bases, with 14 bases left in between.

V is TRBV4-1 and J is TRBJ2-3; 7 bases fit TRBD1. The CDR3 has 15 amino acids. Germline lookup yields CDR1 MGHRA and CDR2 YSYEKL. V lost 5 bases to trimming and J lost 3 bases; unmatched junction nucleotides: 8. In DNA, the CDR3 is TGCGCCAGCAGCAACGAAGACAGGGCGACAGATACGCAGTATTTT. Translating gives CASSNEDRATDTQYF.